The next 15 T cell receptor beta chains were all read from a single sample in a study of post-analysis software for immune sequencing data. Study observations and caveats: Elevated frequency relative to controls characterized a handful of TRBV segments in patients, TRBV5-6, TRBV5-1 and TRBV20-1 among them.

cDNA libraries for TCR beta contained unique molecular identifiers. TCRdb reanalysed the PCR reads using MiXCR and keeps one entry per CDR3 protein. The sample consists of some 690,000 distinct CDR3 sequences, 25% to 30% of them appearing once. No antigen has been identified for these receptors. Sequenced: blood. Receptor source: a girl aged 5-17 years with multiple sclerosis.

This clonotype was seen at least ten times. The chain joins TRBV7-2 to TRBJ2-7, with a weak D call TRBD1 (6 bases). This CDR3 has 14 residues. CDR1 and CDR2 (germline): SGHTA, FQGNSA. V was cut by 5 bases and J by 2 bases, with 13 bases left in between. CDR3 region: CASSLMTGTYEQYF. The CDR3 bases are TGTGCCAGCAGCCTAATGACAGGTACCTACGAGCAGTACTTC.

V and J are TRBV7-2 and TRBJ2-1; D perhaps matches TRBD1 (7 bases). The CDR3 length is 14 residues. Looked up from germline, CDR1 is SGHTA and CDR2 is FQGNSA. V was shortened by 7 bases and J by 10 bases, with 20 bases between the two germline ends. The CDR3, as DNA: TGTGCCAGCAACGCGGGACAGTTATTGGGCGAGCAGTTCTTC. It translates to CASNAGQLLGEQFF.

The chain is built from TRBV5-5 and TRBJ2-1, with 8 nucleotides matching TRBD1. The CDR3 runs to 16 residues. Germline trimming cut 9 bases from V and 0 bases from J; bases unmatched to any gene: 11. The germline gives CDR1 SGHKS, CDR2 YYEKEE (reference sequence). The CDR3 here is CATSGTGSSSYNEQFF. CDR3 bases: TGTGCCACCTCTGGGACAGGATCTAGCTCCTACAATGAGCAGTTCTTC.

The CDR3 is CSHQDTQYF. CDR3 sequence (DNA): TGCAGTCACCAAGATACGCAGTATTTT. The chain recombines TRBV20-1 with TRBJ2-3; no clear D. Trimming took off 8 bases at V and 5 bases at J, with 5 bases between the two ends. Germline lookup yields CDR1 DFQATT and CDR2 SNEGSKA (reference sequence). The CDR3 consists of 9 residues.

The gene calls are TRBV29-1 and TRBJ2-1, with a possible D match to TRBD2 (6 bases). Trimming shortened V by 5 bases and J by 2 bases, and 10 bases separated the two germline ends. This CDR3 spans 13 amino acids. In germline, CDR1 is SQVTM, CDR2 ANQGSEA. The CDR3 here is CSVSGEAYNEQFF. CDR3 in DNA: TGCAGCGTTTCGGGGGAAGCCTACAATGAGCAGTTCTTC.

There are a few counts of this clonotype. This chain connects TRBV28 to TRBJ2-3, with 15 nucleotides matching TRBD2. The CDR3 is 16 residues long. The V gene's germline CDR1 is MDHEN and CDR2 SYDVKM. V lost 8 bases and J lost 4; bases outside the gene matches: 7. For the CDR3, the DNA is TGTGCCAGCGAGGGACTAGCGGGAGGAAGTGCAGATACGCAGTATTTT. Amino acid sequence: CASEGLAGGSADTQYF.

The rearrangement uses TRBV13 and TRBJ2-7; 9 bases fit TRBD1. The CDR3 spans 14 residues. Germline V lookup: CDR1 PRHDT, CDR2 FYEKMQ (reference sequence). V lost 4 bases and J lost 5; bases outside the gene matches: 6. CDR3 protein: CASSSRDRAHEQYF. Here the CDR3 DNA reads TGTGCCAGCAGCTCCCGGGACAGGGCTCACGAGCAGTACTTC.

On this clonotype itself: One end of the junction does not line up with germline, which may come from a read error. In nucleotides, the CDR3 is TGTGCCACCAGTGATCCCAGGGATAGCGGGATTACAGATACGCAATATTTT. It translates to CATSDPRDSGITDTQYF. V is TRBV24-1 and J is TRBJ2-3; 8 bases agree with TRBD2. This CDR3 is built from 17 residues. CDR1 and CDR2 (germline): KGHDR, SFDVKD.

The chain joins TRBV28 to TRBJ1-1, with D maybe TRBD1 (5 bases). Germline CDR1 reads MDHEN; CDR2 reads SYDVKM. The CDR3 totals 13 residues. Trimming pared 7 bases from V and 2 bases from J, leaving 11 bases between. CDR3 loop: CASIRGFNTEAFF. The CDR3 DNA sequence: TGTGCCAGCATTAGGGGTTTCAACACTGAAGCTTTCTTT.

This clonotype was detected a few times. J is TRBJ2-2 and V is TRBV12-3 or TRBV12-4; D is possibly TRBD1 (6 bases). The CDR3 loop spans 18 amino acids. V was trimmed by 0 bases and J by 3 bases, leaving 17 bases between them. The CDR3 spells CASSLALVLGTHTGELFF. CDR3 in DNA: TGTGCCAGCAGTTTAGCGCTTGTTTTGGGGACACACACCGGGGAGCTGTTTTTT.

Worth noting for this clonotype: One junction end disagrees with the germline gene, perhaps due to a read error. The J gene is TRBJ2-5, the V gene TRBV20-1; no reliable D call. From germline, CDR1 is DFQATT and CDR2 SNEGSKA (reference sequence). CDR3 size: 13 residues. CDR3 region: CSARAPGQGTQYF. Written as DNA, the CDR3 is TGCAGTGCTAGAGCTCCCGGGCAAGGGACCCAGTACTTC.

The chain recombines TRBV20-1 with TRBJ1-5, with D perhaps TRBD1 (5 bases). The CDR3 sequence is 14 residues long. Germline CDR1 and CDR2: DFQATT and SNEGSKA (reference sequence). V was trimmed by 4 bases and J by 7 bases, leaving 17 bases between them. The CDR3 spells CSATWDRGWQPQHF. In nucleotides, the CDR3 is TGCAGTGCTACTTGGGACCGCGGATGGCAGCCCCAGCATTTT.

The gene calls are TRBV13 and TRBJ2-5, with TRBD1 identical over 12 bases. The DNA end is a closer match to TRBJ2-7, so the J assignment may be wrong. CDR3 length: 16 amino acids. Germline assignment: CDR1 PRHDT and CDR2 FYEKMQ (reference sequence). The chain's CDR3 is CASSPSGQGAGNEQYF. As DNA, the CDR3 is TGTGCCAGCAGCCCGTCGGGACAGGGGGCGGGGAACGAGCAGTACTTC.

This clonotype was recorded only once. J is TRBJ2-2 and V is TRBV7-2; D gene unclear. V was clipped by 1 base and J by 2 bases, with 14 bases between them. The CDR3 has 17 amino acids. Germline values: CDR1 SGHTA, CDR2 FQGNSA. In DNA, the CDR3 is TGTGCCAGCAGCTTAGTTTCTGCCGGATACAACACCGGGGAGCTGTTTTTT. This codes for CASSLVSAGYNTGELFF.

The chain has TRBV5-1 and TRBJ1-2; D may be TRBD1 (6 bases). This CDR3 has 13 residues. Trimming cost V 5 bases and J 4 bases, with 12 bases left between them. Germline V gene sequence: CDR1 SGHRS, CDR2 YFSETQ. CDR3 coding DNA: TGCGCCAGCAGGGACAGACTTGGCTATGGCTACACCTTC. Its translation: CASRDRLGYGYTF.